This TCR beta chain is from a study of T cell responses to AZD1222 COVID-19 vaccine. Study-level results: Of the AZD1222 recipients, only six or seven were seropositive at baseline. White British people made up most donors, females outnumbered males, and clonal diversity was possibly underestimated.

Note on this clone: Its antigen is not identified.

The study pooled second doses at about 4 or about 12 weeks. CDR1 SGHRS and CDR2 YFSETQ come from the germline V gene. Trimming removed 3 bases at V and 0 bases at J, with 13 bases between. The CDR3 covers 16 residues. Assay used: immunoSEQ multiplex PCR; TCRdb lists only in-frame clones, some missing. The repertoire has 35,000 to 45,000 clones, roughly 83% of them found once; the top ten carry under 20%. The chain carries TRBV5-1 and TRBJ1-3; a possible D gene is TRBD1 (6 bases). Sequenced material: peripheral blood, taken 28 days after the second AZD1222 dose. The receptor's source is an adult who received the AZD1222 COVID-19 vaccine. The CDR3 loop is CASSSTGSDSGNTIYF. CDR3 coding DNA: TGCGCCAGCAGCTCAACAGGGTCGGACTCTGGAAACACCATATATTTT.